Listed below are T cell receptor beta chains from one sample, sequenced in a study of cytomegalovirus exposure and HLA in healthy donors. Generated by immunoSEQ multiplex PCR, the TCRdb table keeps only in-frame clones and is missing some. Of 170,000 or so clones listed, roughly 84% are singletons. The sequenced sample consisted of PBMCs. These receptors came from a boy between 2 and 10 years old in good health and CMV-seronegative. Both conserved end residues are part of each CDR3. D genes are given only for firm matches. Rows give clone size only sometimes, using once, few, many, or a class for an expanded clone.

TRBJ2-2 TRBD2 TRBV6-1 . CASSEEASGTGELFF TGTGCCAGCAGTGAAGAGGCTAGCGGGACCGGGGAGCTGTTTTTT
TRBJ2-7 TRBD2 TRBV6-1 once CASRASGPKYEQYF TGTGCCAGCAGAGCTAGCGGCCCCAAGTACGAGCAGTACTTC
TRBJ2-1 TRBD2 TRBV6-1 . CASSGLAGYNEQFF TGTGCCAGCAGCGGACTAGCGGGGTACAATGAGCAGTTCTTC
TRBJ2-7 . TRBV5-1 . CASSLDNSYEQYF TGCGCCAGCAGCTTGGACAACTCCTACGAGCAGTACTTC
TRBJ1-3 . TRBV5-6 few CASSLTLGGNTIYF TGTGCCAGCAGCTTGACCCTCGGTGGAAACACCATATATTTT
TRBJ1-2 TRBD1 TRBV20-1 . CSDQGDGYTF TGCAGCGACCAGGGGGATGGCTACACCTTC
TRBJ2-2 . TRBV25-1 . CASSQRRGRGTGELFF TGTGCCAGCAGTCAGAGGAGGGGGCGGGGCACCGGGGAGCTGTTTTTT
TRBJ2-2 . TRBV7-7 . CASSLYPGDTGELFF TGTGCCAGCAGCCTGTACCCGGGAGACACCGGGGAGCTGTTTTTT
TRBJ2-7 . TRBV27 . CASSLSTGGAHEQYF TGTGCCAGCAGTTTATCCACCGGCGGGGCGCACGAGCAGTACTTC
TRBJ2-5 . TRBV7-8 . CASPSGAGQYF TGTGCCAGCCCTTCAGGGGCTGGGCAGTACTTC
TRBJ1-5 TRBD1 TRBV6-1 few CASSETPGGQPQHF TGTGCCAGCAGTGAAACCCCAGGGGGGCAGCCCCAGCATTTT
TRBJ2-7 TRBD2 TRBV7-6 . CASSLFGSSGRDSYEQYF TGTGCCAGCAGCTTATTTGGTTCTAGCGGGAGGGATTCCTACGAGCAGTACTTC
TRBJ2-1 TRBD2 TRBV5-6 . CASSWPGLAEYNEQFF TGTGCCAGCAGCTGGCCGGGACTAGCGGAGTACAATGAGCAGTTCTTC
TRBJ1-4 . TRBV11-2 . CASRVGGGGEKLFF TGTGCCAGCAGAGTTGGCGGGGGCGGAGAAAAACTGTTTTTT
TRBJ1-1 . TRBV19 . CASRIGTPNTEAFF TGTGCCAGTAGGATAGGGACACCGAACACTGAAGCTTTCTTT
TRBJ2-5 TRBD2 TRBV5-1 . CASSWDGRARETQYF TGCGCCAGCAGTTGGGACGGGAGGGCCAGGGAGACCCAGTACTTC
TRBJ1-2 . TRBV29-1 . CSVLVGVENYGYTF TGCAGCGTTTTGGTCGGGGTAGAGAACTATGGCTACACCTTC
TRBJ1-4 . TRBV18 . CASSLKGATNEKLFF TGTGCCAGTTCCCTGAAGGGAGCAACTAATGAAAAACTGTTTTTT
TRBJ2-7 . TRBV5-6 . CASSLITGEEYF TGTGCCAGCAGCTTGATAACGGGAGAAGAATACTTC
TRBJ2-3 . TRBV14 once CASSQDGPQQGHLYF TGTGCCAGCAGCCAAGATGGTCCCCAGCAGGGTCATCTGTATTTT
TRBJ2-5 TRBD1 TRBV18 . CASSPGTGEETQYF TGTGCCAGCTCACCGGGGACAGGGGAAGAGACCCAGTACTTC
TRBJ1-2 . TRBV29-1 . CSVVGRDYTF TGCAGCGTTGTTGGGAGGGACTACACCTTC
TRBJ2-4 TRBD2 TRBV5-6 once CASSLVSSGGPLAKNIQYF TGTGCCAGCAGCTTGGTTTCTAGCGGGGGCCCCCTAGCCAAAAACATTCAGTACTTC
TRBJ2-1 TRBD2 TRBV7-3 . CASSQGLAGYNEQFF TGTGCCAGCAGCCAAGGACTAGCGGGGTACAATGAGCAGTTCTTC
TRBJ2-7 TRBD2 TRBV10-3 . CAATTSGFYEQYF TGTGCCGCGACGACTAGCGGATTCTACGAGCAGTACTTC
TRBJ1-5 TRBD1 TRBV6-5 . CASSPTGPVQPQHF TGTGCCAGCAGTCCGACAGGGCCGGTTCAGCCCCAGCATTTT
TRBJ2-2 . TRBV9 once CASSPLWTDGGELFF TGTGCCAGCAGCCCTTTATGGACAGATGGGGGGGAGCTGTTTTTT
TRBJ2-1 TRBD2 TRBV28 . CASSLVERTSGVF TGTGCCAGCAGTTTAGTAGAAAGGACTAGTGGGGTCTTC
TRBJ1-1 TRBD1 TRBV27 few CASSFGTENTEAFF TGTGCCAGCAGTTTCGGGACAGAGAACACTGAAGCTTTCTTT
TRBJ2-7 . TRBV9 . CASSVGRIDEQYF TGTGCCAGCAGCGTAGGGCGGATCGACGAGCAGTACTTC
TRBJ2-2 . TRBV28 . CASRTGHPTGELFF TGTGCCAGCAGGACAGGTCATCCTACCGGGGAGCTGTTTTTT
TRBJ1-2 TRBD1 TRBV6-5 . CASSYSPGQGAGGYTF TGTGCCAGCAGTTACTCACCGGGACAGGGGGCGGGTGGCTACACCTTC
TRBJ2-3 . TRBV7-7 once CASSLTGLGGDTQYF TGTGCTAGCAGCTTAACAGGGTTGGGCGGAGATACGCAGTATTTT
TRBJ2-7 TRBD2 TRBV5-1 . CASSLAGTSSYEQYF TGCGCCAGCAGCTTGGCGGGGACTAGTTCCTACGAGCAGTACTTC
TRBJ2-7 . TRBV12-5 . CASGPPALGPYEQYF TGTGCTAGTGGCCCCCCAGCACTAGGGCCCTACGAGCAGTACTTC
TRBJ1-4 TRBD1 TRBV19 . CASSTGQEQEKLFF TGTGCCAGTAGTACGGGACAGGAGCAAGAAAAACTGTTTTTT
TRBJ2-4 . TRBV28 . CASSSGLGHPGDIQYF TGTGCCAGCAGCTCGGGACTGGGTCACCCTGGAGACATTCAGTACTTC
TRBJ1-4 TRBD1 TRBV6-5 . CASSATGTGDEKLFF TGTGCCAGCAGTGCAACCGGGACAGGGGACGAAAAACTGTTTTTT
TRBJ2-3 TRBD1 TRBV5-4 once CASSPGEGASQYF TGTGCCAGCAGCCCCGGAGAGGGGGCATCGCAGTATTTT
TRBJ1-5 TRBD1 TRBV27 . CASSPQTTGGNQPQHF TGTGCCAGCAGTCCCCAAACGACAGGGGGCAATCAGCCCCAGCATTTT
TRBJ2-7 . TRBV28 . CASSPRRGPYEQYF TGTGCCAGCAGCCCCCGGAGGGGGCCCTACGAGCAGTACTTC
TRBJ2-5 . TRBV5-8 . CASSPFRDTDQETQYF TGTGCCAGCAGCCCATTCCGGGACACAGACCAAGAGACCCAGTACTTC
TRBJ2-7 . TRBV2 . CASSEYKGWYYEQYF TGTGCCAGCAGTGAATATAAGGGGTGGTACTACGAGCAGTACTTC
TRBJ1-1 . TRBV11-2 . CASSSVFLNTEAFF TGTGCCAGCAGCTCAGTGTTCCTGAACACTGAAGCTTTCTTT
TRBJ1-2 . TRBV5-1 . CASSLLQDNYGYTF TGCGCCAGCAGCCTCCTCCAGGATAACTATGGCTACACCTTC
TRBJ1-1 TRBD1 TRBV29-1 few CSVRTGQDTEAFF TGCAGCGTCCGGACAGGGCAGGACACTGAAGCTTTCTTT
TRBJ2-3 TRBD1 TRBV5-1 once CASSSVTGMASGDTQYF TGCGCCAGCAGCTCGGTGACAGGGATGGCTTCCGGGGATACGCAGTATTTT
TRBJ1-1 . TRBV6-1 few CASSERTATRLNAEAFF TGTGCCAGCAGTGAAAGGACAGCTACTCGGTTAAATGCGGAAGCTTTCTTT
TRBJ1-1 . TRBV5-1 . CASSLNVRTEAFF TGCGCCAGCAGCTTAAACGTGCGGACTGAAGCTTTCTTT
TRBJ2-1 TRBD1 TRBV2 . CASRRDRGRADEQFF TGTGCCAGCAGAAGGGACAGGGGGCGTGCGGATGAGCAGTTCTTC